Here is one TCR beta chain with its context. The repertoire was sequenced with immunoSEQ multiplex PCR; TCRdb's copy has only in-frame clones and lacks some. Of 30,000 or so clones listed, over 60% were seen once; the top ten hold approximately 0.8%. The record originates from a study of monozygotic twins with cystic fibrosis. Trimming stripped 5 bases from V and 3 bases from J, with 14 bases between. Germline loops: CDR1 SGHRS, CDR2 YFSETQ. CDR3 length: 15 amino acids. The chain combines TRBV5-1 with TRBJ2-2; D gene ambiguous. This clonotype was obtained from a girl aged 5 to 17 with cystic fibrosis. Input material: blood. The CDR3 coding sequence is TGCGCCAGCAGATACAGTGACGGACACACCGGGGAGCTGTTTTTT. Translating gives CASRYSDGHTGELFF.